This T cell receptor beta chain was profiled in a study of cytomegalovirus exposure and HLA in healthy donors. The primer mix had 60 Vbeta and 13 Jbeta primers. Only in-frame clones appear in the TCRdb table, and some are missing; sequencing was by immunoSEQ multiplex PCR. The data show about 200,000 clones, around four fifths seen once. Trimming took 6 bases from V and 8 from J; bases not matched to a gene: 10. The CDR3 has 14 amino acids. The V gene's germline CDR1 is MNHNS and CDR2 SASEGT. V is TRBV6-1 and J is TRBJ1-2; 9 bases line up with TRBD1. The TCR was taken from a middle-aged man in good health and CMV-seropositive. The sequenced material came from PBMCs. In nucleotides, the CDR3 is TGTGCCAGCAGCCCCTCCTCCGGGACAGGGGGCTACACCTTC. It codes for CASSPSSGTGGYTF.